Listed here are 31 T cell receptor beta chains from one sample, sequenced in a study of identical twins. TCRdb processed the 5' RACE reads anew with MiXCR; each CDR3 protein has one entry. The table has 400,000 to 550,000 distinct CDR3 sequences, over 11% seen once. These data were also filed under a second study, of yellow fever vaccine responses in identical twins.

The specimen was CD4+ T cells sorted from blood. The receptors were sampled from a woman between 18 and 30 years old in good health.

This clonotype was observed a handful of times. The chain carries TRBV28 and TRBJ2-5; maybe TRBD1 (6 bases). The germline V and J ends were trimmed by 3 bases and 1 base, with 12 bases remaining between them. Germline V lookup: CDR1 MDHEN, CDR2 SYDVKM. The length of the CDR3 is 15 residues. The CDR3 here is CASSFGGPGQETQYF. CDR3 DNA: TGTGCCAGCAGTTTTGGGGGCCCCGGCCAAGAGACCCAGTACTTC.

In this sample, this clonotype turned up a few times. The chain uses TRBV5-1 and TRBJ1-1; TRBD1 matches 9 bases. The CDR3 consists of 15 residues. Trimming at V came to 1 base and at J to 7 bases, leaving 8 bases not matched to a gene. Germline V gene sequence: CDR1 SGHRS, CDR2 YFSETQ. The CDR3 sequence is CASSLLTGGLGEAFF. CDR3 nucleotide sequence: TGCGCCAGCAGCTTGTTAACAGGGGGCCTCGGTGAAGCTTTCTTT.

The chain uses TRBV20-1 and TRBJ2-3; 9 bases map to TRBD2. This CDR3 contains 14 residues. The V gene end was trimmed by 6 bases and the J gene end by 2 bases; junction bases not matched to a gene: 6. Germline CDR1 and CDR2: DFQATT and SNEGSKA (reference sequence). This CDR3 reads CSAQTSGTTDTQYF. The CDR3 coding sequence is TGCAGTGCCCAGACTAGCGGTACCACAGATACGCAGTATTTT.

V and J are TRBV12-3 or TRBV12-4 and TRBJ2-3; possible D gene TRBD2, 6 bases. The length of the CDR3 is 14 residues. With 5 bases removed from V and 5 bases from J, the gap between germline ends came to 14 bases. The DNA of the CDR3 is TGTGCCAGCAGTCATAGCGGTGAGGAAGATACGCAGTATTTT. Its protein product is CASSHSGEEDTQYF.

The rearrangement links TRBV11-2 to TRBJ2-5, with D unresolved. Trimming shortened V by 2 bases and J by 5 bases, and 9 bases separated the two germline ends. The CDR3 loop spans 13 amino acids. The germline CDR1 and CDR2 sequences are SGHAT and FQNNGV. The CDR3 sequence: CASSLPAGETQYF. In DNA form, the CDR3 reads TGTGCCAGCAGCTTACCAGCTGGGGAGACCCAGTACTTC.

This clonotype has only a few counts. The chain links TRBV20-1 to TRBJ2-2, with 10 positions matching TRBD1. With V trimmed by 3 bases and J by 7 bases, 8 bases remained unmatched. The germline V gene encodes CDR1 DFQATT and CDR2 SNEGSKA (reference sequence). The CDR3 has 15 residues. Here the CDR3 DNA reads TGCAGTGCTAGTGTCAGGACAGGGGGAGGCGGGGAGCTGTTTTTT. Amino acids: CSASVRTGGGGELFF.

This clonotype has at least ten counts. This rearrangement joins TRBV20-1 to TRBJ2-5; 7 bases match TRBD2. With V trimmed by 6 bases and J by 4 bases, 8 bases remained unmatched. The CDR3 totals 13 residues. Germline V CDR1 and CDR2: DFQATT, SNEGSKA (reference sequence). In DNA, the CDR3 is TGCAGTGCCGACGTAAAGCGGGGAGAGACCCAGTACTTC. This sequence encodes CSADVKRGETQYF.

This sequence joins TRBV13 and TRBJ2-3; 7 nucleotides match TRBD2. V shed 3 bases and J 4 bases; nucleotides not matched to a gene: 7. The CDR3 runs 15 residues. Germline loops: CDR1 PRHDT, CDR2 FYEKMQ (reference sequence). The CDR3 region is CASSLKAGVSDTQYF. CDR3 sequence (DNA): TGTGCCAGCAGCTTGAAGGCGGGGGTTTCAGATACGCAGTATTTT.

This clonotype has more than one count but fewer than ten. The chain couples TRBV11-2 to TRBJ2-2; 13 nucleotides align to TRBD2. This CDR3 has 17 amino acids. Per the germline V gene, CDR1 is SGHAT and CDR2 is FQNNGV. Trimming cost V 0 bases and J 7 bases; bases outside gene matches: 5. CDR3 region: CASSLDGTSGTYGELFF. The CDR3, as DNA: TGTGCCAGCAGCTTAGATGGGACTAGCGGGACGTACGGGGAGCTGTTTTTT.

The rearrangement links TRBV5-1 to TRBJ2-7; D not resolved. Germline V gives CDR1 SGHRS, CDR2 YFSETQ. The CDR3 extends over 14 amino acids. Trimming removed 0 bases from V and 2 bases from J, with 9 bases in between. CDR3 bases: TGCGCCAGCAGCTTGGCCGAGGCAGCCTACGAGCAGTACTTC. This sequence encodes CASSLAEAAYEQYF.

This chain connects TRBV13 to TRBJ2-5; possible D gene TRBD2, 6 bases. The CDR3 is made up of 16 amino acids. Trimming took off 2 bases at V and 8 bases at J, with 21 bases between the two ends. Germline-derived CDR1 and CDR2 are PRHDT and FYEKMQ (reference sequence). DNA for the CDR3: TGTGCCAGCAGCTTAAGGCCCCTTTCTGGCGGGAAAACCCAGTACTTC. It specifies CASSLRPLSGGKTQYF.

This rearrangement joins TRBV28 to TRBJ2-7, with a weak D call TRBD2 (6 bases). CDR1 and CDR2 from the germline V gene are MDHEN and SYDVKM. The CDR3 is 12 amino acids. V lost 7 bases, J lost 5 bases, and 12 bases lay in between. The CDR3 sequence is CASTDPGDEQYF. CDR3 in DNA: TGTGCCAGCACTGACCCGGGGGACGAGCAGTACTTC. The whole variable domain, filled in from reference TRBV28 and TRBJ2-7, reads DVKVTQSSRYLVKRTGEKVFLECVQDMDHENMFWYRQDPGLGLRLIYFSYDVKMKEKGDIPEGYSVSREKKERFSLILESASTNQTSMYLCASTDPGDEQYFGPGTRLTVT.

The rearrangement joins TRBV3-1 to TRBJ2-1, with 7 positions matching TRBD1. CDR1 LGHDT and CDR2 YNNKEL come from the germline V gene (reference sequence). V lost 8 bases, J lost 6 bases, and 7 bases stayed unmatched. CDR3 length equals 13 residues. CDR3 nucleotide sequence: TGTGCCAGCTGCGACAGGGATCTCAATGAGCAGTTCTTC. Protein sequence: CASCDRDLNEQFF.

CDR3 loop: CASSQWANGGETQYF. The CDR3 DNA sequence: TGTGCCAGCAGCCAGTGGGCCAACGGGGGAGAGACCCAGTACTTC. This chain connects TRBV7-2 to TRBJ2-5; tentative D call: TRBD2 (6 bases). V gave up 5 bases and J gave up 4 bases, with 17 bases separating them. The germline gives CDR1 SGHTA, CDR2 FQGNSA. The CDR3 loop spans 15 amino acids.

J is TRBJ2-2 and V is TRBV5-1; tentative D call: TRBD1 (5 bases). CDR3 length: 15 residues. Germline values: CDR1 SGHRS, CDR2 YFSETQ. V lost 4 bases and J 6 bases, leaving 16 bases between the germline ends. In DNA form, the CDR3 reads TGCGCCAGCAGCCGGACACCCATGATCTCCGGGGAGCTGTTTTTT. It yields the protein CASSRTPMISGELFF.

At least ten counts were recorded for this clonotype. The chain carries TRBV7-3 and TRBJ2-1; 10 positions agree with TRBD1. With V trimmed by 6 bases and J by 4 bases, 6 bases remained unmatched. The CDR3 has 15 amino acids. The V gene's germline CDR1 is SGHTA and CDR2 FQGTGA. The CDR3: CASSPRQGAYNEQFF. The CDR3, as DNA: TGTGCCAGCAGTCCAAGACAGGGGGCTTACAATGAGCAGTTCTTC.

V and J are TRBV6-5 and TRBJ2-7; TRBD1 or TRBD2 may be the D gene (5 bases each). Trimming left V 0 bases short and J 3 bases short, with 12 bases between. This CDR3 region has 15 residues. Germline V gene sequence: CDR1 MNHEY, CDR2 SVGAGI. The CDR3: CASSYSSGGNYEQYF. As DNA, the CDR3 is TGTGCCAGCAGTTACTCGAGTGGGGGAAACTACGAGCAGTACTTC.

The chain combines TRBV7-6 with TRBJ2-7; D might be TRBD1 (6 bases). CDR3 length: 14 residues. V was cut by 5 bases and J by 3 bases, with 14 bases left in between. The germline V gene has CDR1 SGHVS and CDR2 FNYEAQ. Here the CDR3 reads CASSHSRTDYEQYF. For the CDR3, the DNA is TGTGCCAGCAGCCACTCAAGGACAGACTACGAGCAGTACTTC.

The chain employs TRBV7-6 and TRBJ2-3, with 10 bases aligning to TRBD2. J lost 1 base, V lost 3 bases, and 7 bases had no gene match. The CDR3 has 17 amino acids. In germline, CDR1 is SGHVS, CDR2 FNYEAQ. The CDR3 protein is CASSFSGRARGTDTQYF. The CDR3 DNA follows: TGTGCCAGCAGCTTCAGCGGGAGGGCCCGAGGCACAGATACGCAGTATTTT.

This clonotype was found a few times. This chain links TRBV20-1 with TRBJ2-1, with 12 bases identical to TRBD2. The CDR3 spans 15 residues. Germline trimming cut 6 bases from V and 6 bases from J; bases unmatched to any gene: 9. Germline V gene data show CDR1 as DFQATT and CDR2 as SNEGSKA (reference sequence). CDR3 in DNA: TGCAGTGCCCAGTCGGGACTAGCGGGCCCCAATGAGCAGTTCTTC. The encoded protein is CSAQSGLAGPNEQFF.

This clonotype was found a few times. The V gene is TRBV5-1, the J gene TRBJ1-4; D is unresolved. This CDR3 spans 14 amino acids. V was pared by 2 bases and J by 4 bases, with 9 bases between. CDR1 and CDR2 from the germline V gene are SGHRS and YFSETQ. This CDR3 is CASSFNPGNEKLFF. CDR3 bases: TGCGCCAGCAGCTTTAATCCCGGTAATGAAAAACTGTTTTTT. Combining the CDR3 with reference TRBV5-1 and TRBJ1-4 gives the whole variable domain KAGVTQTPRYLIKTRGQQVTLSCSPISGHRSVSWYQQTPGQGLQFLFEYFSETQRNKGNFPGRFSGRQFSNSRSEMNVSTLELGDSALYLCASSFNPGNEKLFFGSGTQLSVL.

This chain uses TRBV5-1 with TRBJ2-3; D uncertain. The CDR3 has 17 residues. Germline-derived CDR1 and CDR2 are SGHRS and YFSETQ. Trimming removed 0 bases from V and 1 base from J, with 15 bases in between. CDR3 sequence reads: CASSLGQVRTGTDTQYF. Written as DNA, the CDR3 is TGCGCCAGCAGCTTGGGGCAGGTACGAACCGGCACAGATACGCAGTATTTT.

V is TRBV7-2 and J is TRBJ2-7; 9 nucleotides align to TRBD1. V lost 5 bases, J lost 4 bases, and 9 bases stayed unmatched. This CDR3 is 15 amino acids long. The V gene's germline CDR1 is SGHTA and CDR2 FQGNSA. The CDR3 protein is CASSADTGGYYEQYF. CDR3 sequence (DNA): TGTGCCAGCAGCGCGGACACAGGGGGCTATTACGAGCAGTACTTC.

This clonotype was found many times. The genes are TRBV7-2 and TRBJ2-5; perhaps TRBD2 as D (5 bases). This CDR3 region has 11 residues. Looked up from germline, CDR1 is SGHTA and CDR2 is FQGNSA. V was shortened by 4 bases and J by 9 bases, with 9 bases between the two germline ends. The CDR3 DNA is TGTGCCAGCAGCTCGAGACTACCCCAGTACTTC. Its protein product is CASSSRLPQYF.

This clonotype has only a few counts. The J gene is TRBJ1-5, the V gene TRBV10-3; 10 bases fit TRBD1. The CDR3 runs 15 residues. Germline V gene data show CDR1 as ENHRY and CDR2 as SYGVKD. Germline trimming cut 2 bases from V and 6 bases from J; bases unmatched to any gene: 4. The CDR3 DNA reads TGTGCCATCAGTGAGATGACAGGGGGCGGTCAGCCCCAGCATTTT. Amino acids: CAISEMTGGGQPQHF.

With respect to this clonotype: An end of the junction differs from the germline gene, which may be a read error. The chain is built from TRBV2 and TRBJ1-5; D is unresolved. The CDR3 totals 18 residues. Germline assignment: CDR1 SNHLY and CDR2 FYNNEI. The CDR3 DNA reads TGTGCCTGCAGTCCGTCTAGTTCATCGTCTAGGAGCGATCAGCCCCAGCATTTT. Amino acid sequence: CACSPSSSSSRSDQPQHF.

The chain uses TRBV3-1 and TRBJ1-2; 7 nucleotides align to TRBD1. This CDR3 is 14 amino acids long. The junction had 11 bases not matched to a gene; V was cut back by 7 bases and J by 6 bases. Germline V gene sequence: CDR1 LGHDT, CDR2 YNNKEL (reference sequence). The CDR3 region is CASTEGRGLDGYTF. The CDR3 nucleotides are TGTGCCAGCACCGAAGGGAGGGGGCTGGATGGCTACACCTTC. Combining the CDR3 with reference TRBV3-1 and TRBJ1-2 gives the whole variable domain DTAVSQTPKYLVTQMGNDKSIKCEQNLGHDTMYWYKQDSKKFLKIMFSYNNKELIINETVPNRFSPKSPDKAHLNLHINSLELGDSAVYFCASTEGRGLDGYTFGSGTRLTVV.

The rearrangement links TRBV3-1 to TRBJ2-1, with 9 bases identical to TRBD2. Per the germline V gene, CDR1 is LGHDT and CDR2 is YNNKEL (reference sequence). This CDR3 has 18 amino acids. V gave up 1 base and J gave up 8 bases; unmatched junction bases: 15. The CDR3 bases are TGTGCCAGCAGCCAAGTTAGAGGCGGGGGGGCTTACGTCGATGAGCAGTTCTTC. This sequence encodes CASSQVRGGGAYVDEQFF.

At least ten counts were recorded for this clonotype. This chain uses TRBV20-1 with TRBJ2-1, with TRBD2 as a possible D gene (7 bases). The CDR3 extends over 15 amino acids. The germline CDR1 and CDR2 sequences are DFQATT and SNEGSKA (reference sequence). The V gene lost 6 bases and the J gene lost 3 bases, with 18 bases spanning the gap. The CDR3 DNA reads as TGCAGTGCCGATAAACCGGGGGGCCTCTACAATGAGCAGTTCTTC. Its protein product is CSADKPGGLYNEQFF.

V and J are TRBV15 and TRBJ2-3; D is possibly TRBD1 (5 bases). V was trimmed by 2 bases and J by 1 base, leaving 13 bases between them. Germline lookup yields CDR1 LNHNV and CDR2 YYDKDF (reference sequence). The CDR3 is made up of 16 amino acids. In DNA, the CDR3 is TGTGCCACCAGCAGAACAACCCAGGGTGGCACAGATACGCAGTATTTT. This translates into CATSRTTQGGTDTQYF.

The chain combines TRBV20-1 with TRBJ1-1; no clear D gene. CDR3 size: 13 residues. V was pared by 1 base and J by 6 bases, with 12 bases between. Germline CDR1 and CDR2: DFQATT and SNEGSKA (reference sequence). In nucleotides, the CDR3 is TGCAGTGCTAGAGTTATAGGGTCGCCTGAAGCTTTCTTT. This translates into CSARVIGSPEAFF.